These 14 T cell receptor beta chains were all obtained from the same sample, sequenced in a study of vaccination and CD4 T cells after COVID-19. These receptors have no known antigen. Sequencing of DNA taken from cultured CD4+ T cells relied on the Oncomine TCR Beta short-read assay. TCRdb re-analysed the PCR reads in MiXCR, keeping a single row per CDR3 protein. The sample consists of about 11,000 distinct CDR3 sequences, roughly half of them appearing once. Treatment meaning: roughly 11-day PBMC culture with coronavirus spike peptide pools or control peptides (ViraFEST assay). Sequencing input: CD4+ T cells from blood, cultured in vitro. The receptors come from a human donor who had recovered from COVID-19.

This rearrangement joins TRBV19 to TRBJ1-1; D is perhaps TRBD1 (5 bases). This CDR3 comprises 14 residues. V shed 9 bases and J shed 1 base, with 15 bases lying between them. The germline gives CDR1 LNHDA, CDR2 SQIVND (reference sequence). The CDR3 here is CASTPGGANTEAFF. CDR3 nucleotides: TGTGCCAGCACGCCGGGAGGGGCGAACACTGAAGCTTTCTTT.

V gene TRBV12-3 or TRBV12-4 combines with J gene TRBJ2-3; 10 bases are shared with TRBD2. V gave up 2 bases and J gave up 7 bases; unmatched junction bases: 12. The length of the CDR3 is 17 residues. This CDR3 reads CASSLSNRLAGVNTQYF. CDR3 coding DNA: TGTGCCAGCAGTTTATCCAATCGTCTAGCGGGGGTGAATACGCAGTATTTT.

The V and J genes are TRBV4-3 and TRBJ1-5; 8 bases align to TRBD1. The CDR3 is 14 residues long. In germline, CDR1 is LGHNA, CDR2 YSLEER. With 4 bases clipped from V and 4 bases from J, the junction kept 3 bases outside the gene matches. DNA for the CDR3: TGCGCCAGCAGCCCTACAGGGGGAAATCAGCCCCAGCATTTT. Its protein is CASSPTGGNQPQHF.

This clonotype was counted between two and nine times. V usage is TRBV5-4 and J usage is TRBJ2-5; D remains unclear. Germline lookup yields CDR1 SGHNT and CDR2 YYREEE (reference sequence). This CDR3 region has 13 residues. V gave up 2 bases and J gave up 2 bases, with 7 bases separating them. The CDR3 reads CASSFAVQETQYF. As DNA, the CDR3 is TGTGCCAGCAGCTTCGCCGTACAAGAGACCCAGTACTTC.

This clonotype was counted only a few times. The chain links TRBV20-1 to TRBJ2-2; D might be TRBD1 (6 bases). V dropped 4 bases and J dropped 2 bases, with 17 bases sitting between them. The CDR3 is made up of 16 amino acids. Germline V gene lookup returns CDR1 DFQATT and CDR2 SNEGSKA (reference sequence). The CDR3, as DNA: TGCAGTGCTAACCCCCTCCAGGGGTCTAACACCGGGGAGCTGTTTTTT. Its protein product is CSANPLQGSNTGELFF.

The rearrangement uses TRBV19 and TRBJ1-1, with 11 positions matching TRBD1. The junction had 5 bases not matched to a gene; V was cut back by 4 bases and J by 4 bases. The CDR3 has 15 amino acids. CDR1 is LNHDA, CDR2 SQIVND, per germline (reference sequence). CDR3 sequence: CASSSWDRGGTEAFF. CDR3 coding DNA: TGTGCCAGTAGTAGTTGGGACAGGGGGGGCACTGAAGCTTTCTTT.

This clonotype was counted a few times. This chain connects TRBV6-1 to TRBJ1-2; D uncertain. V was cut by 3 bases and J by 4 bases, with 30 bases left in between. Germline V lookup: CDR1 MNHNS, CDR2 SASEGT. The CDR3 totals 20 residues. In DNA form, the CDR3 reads TGTGCCAGCAGTGAGATGTATTTTCAGGAGCCCCCCAATATTGTCTATGGCTACACCTTC. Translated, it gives CASSEMYFQEPPNIVYGYTF.

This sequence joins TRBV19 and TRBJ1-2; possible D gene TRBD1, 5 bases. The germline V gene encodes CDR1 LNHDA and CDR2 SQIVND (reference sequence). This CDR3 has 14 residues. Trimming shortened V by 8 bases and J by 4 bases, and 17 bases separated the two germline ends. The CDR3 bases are TGTGCCAGTCATTTAACAGGCTTTCTCTATGGCTACACCTTC. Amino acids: CASHLTGFLYGYTF. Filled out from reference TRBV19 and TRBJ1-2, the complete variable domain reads DGGITQSPKYLFRKEGQNVTLSCEQNLNHDAMYWYRQDPGQGLRLIYYSQIVNDFQKGDIAEGYSVSREKKESFPLTVTSAQKNPTAFYLCASHLTGFLYGYTFGSGTRLTVV.

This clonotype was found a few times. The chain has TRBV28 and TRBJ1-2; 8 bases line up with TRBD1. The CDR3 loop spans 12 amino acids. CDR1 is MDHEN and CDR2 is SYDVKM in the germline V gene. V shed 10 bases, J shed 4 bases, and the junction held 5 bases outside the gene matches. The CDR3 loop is CATGQGSYGYTF. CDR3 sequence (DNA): TGTGCCACCGGACAGGGAAGCTATGGCTACACCTTC.

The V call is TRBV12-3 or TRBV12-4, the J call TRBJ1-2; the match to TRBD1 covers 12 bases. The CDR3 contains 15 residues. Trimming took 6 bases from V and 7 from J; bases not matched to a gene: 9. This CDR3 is CASSRAGQGALGYTF. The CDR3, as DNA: TGTGCCAGCAGCCGGGCGGGACAGGGGGCGCTTGGCTACACCTTC.

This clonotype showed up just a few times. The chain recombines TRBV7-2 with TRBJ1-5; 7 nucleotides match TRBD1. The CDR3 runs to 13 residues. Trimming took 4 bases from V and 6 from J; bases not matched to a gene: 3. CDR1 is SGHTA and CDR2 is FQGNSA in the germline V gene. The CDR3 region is CASSSDRIQPQHF. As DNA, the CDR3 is TGTGCCAGCAGCTCGGACAGGATTCAGCCCCAGCATTTT.

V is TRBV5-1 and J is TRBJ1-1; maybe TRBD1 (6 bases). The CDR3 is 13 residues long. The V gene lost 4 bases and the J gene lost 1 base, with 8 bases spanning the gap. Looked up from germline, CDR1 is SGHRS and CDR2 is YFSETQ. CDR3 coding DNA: TGCGCCAGCAGCGAGACAGGGAACACTGAAGCTTTCTTT. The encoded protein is CASSETGNTEAFF.

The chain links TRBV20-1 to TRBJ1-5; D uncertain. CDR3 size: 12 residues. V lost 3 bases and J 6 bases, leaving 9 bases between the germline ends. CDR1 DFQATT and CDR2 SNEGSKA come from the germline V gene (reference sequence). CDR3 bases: TGCAGTGCTAGTTACGCTTCTCAGCCCCAGCATTTT. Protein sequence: CSASYASQPQHF.

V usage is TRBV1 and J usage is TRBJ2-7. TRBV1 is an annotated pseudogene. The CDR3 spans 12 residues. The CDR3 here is CTSSLRKEEQYF. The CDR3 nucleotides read TGCACCAGCAGCCTCCGGAAGGAAGAGCAGTACTTC.